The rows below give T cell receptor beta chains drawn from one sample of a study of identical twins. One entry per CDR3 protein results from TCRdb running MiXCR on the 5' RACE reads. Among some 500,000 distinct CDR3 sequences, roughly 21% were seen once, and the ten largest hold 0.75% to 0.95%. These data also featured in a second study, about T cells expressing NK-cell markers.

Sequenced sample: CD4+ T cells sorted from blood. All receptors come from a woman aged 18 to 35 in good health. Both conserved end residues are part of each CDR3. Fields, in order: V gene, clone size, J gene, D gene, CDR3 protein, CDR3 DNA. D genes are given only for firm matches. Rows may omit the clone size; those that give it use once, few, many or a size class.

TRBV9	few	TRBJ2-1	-	CASSERVDNEQFF	TGTGCCAGCAGCGAGCGAGTCGACAATGAGCAGTTCTTC
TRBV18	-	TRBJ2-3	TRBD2	CASSLPGLGNTQYF	TGTGCCAGCTCATTGCCGGGACTAGGGAATACGCAGTATTTT
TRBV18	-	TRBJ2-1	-	CASSPRLAAERSYNEQFF	TGTGCCAGCTCACCACGCTTGGCAGCGGAGCGCTCCTACAATGAGCAGTTCTTC
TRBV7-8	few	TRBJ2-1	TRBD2	CASSLVGKASGSNEQFF	TGTGCCAGCAGCTTAGTCGGTAAGGCTAGCGGATCCAATGAGCAGTTCTTC
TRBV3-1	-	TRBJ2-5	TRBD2	CASSPRLAGGETQYF	TGTGCCAGCAGCCCGAGACTAGCGGGGGGGGAGACCCAGTACTTC
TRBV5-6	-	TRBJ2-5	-	CASSWTFRGETQYF	TGTGCCAGCAGCTGGACTTTTCGCGGGGAGACCCAGTACTTC
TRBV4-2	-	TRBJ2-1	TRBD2	CASSPSPGLGGNEQFF	TGTGCCAGCAGCCCTTCACCGGGACTAGGGGGGAATGAGCAGTTCTTC
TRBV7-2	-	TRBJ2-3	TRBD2	CASSLVAGTIGDTQYF	TGTGCCAGCAGCTTAGTCGCAGGGACTATTGGGGATACGCAGTATTTT
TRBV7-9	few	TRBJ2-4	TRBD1	CASTRTGGANIQYF	TGTGCCAGCACCAGGACAGGGGGCGCGAACATTCAGTACTTC
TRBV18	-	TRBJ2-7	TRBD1	CASSLTGTGGQYF	TGTGCCAGCTCACTAACCGGGACAGGGGGTCAGTACTTC
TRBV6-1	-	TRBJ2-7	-	CASKLDGTDYEQYF	TGTGCCAGCAAACTGGACGGAACGGACTACGAGCAGTACTTC
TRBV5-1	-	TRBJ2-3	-	CASSLFRESDTQYF	TGCGCCAGCAGCTTGTTCAGGGAGAGCGATACGCAGTATTTT
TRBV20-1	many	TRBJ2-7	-	CSARTGSQGDEQYF	TGCAGTGCTAGGACCGGGAGCCAAGGGGACGAGCAGTACTTC